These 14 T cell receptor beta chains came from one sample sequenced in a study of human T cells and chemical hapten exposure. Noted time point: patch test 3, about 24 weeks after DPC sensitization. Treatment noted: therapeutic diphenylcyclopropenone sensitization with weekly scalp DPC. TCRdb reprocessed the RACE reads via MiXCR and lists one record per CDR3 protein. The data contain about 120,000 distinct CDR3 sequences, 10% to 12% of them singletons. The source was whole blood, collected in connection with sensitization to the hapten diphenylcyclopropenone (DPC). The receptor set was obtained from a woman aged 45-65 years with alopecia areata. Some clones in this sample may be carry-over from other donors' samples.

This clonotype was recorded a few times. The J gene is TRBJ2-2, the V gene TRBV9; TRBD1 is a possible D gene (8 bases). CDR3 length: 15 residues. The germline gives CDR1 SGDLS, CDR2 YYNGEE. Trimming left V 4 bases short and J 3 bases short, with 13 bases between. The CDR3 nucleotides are TGTGCCAGCAGCCGGACAGGGAGGGACACCGGGGAGCTGTTTTTT. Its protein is CASSRTGRDTGELFF.

The DNA for the CDR3 is TGTGCCAGTAGTATAGGGACGGAAAATCAGCCCCAGCATTTT. Residues: CASSIGTENQPQHF. The chain combines TRBV19 with TRBJ1-5; D unclear. Per the germline V gene, CDR1 is LNHDA and CDR2 is SQIVND (reference sequence). V lost 1 base to trimming and J lost 4 bases, with 8 bases between them. The CDR3 has 14 amino acids.

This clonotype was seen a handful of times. The CDR3 DNA is TGTGCCACCGCTCGCGGGAAAGCTAGCACAGATACGCAGTATTTT. It specifies CATARGKASTDTQYF. The rearrangement links TRBV15 to TRBJ2-3, with D possibly matching TRBD2 (6 bases). The CDR3 has 15 amino acids. V gave up 8 bases and J gave up 0 bases, with 15 bases separating them. Germline V gene sequence: CDR1 LNHNV, CDR2 YYDKDF (reference sequence).

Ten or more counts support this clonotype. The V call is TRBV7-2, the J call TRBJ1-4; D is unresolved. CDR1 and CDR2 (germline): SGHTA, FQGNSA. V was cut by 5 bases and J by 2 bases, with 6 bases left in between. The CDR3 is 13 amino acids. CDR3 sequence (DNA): TGTGCCAGCAGCGTAAGCACTAATGAAAAACTGTTTTTT. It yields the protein CASSVSTNEKLFF.

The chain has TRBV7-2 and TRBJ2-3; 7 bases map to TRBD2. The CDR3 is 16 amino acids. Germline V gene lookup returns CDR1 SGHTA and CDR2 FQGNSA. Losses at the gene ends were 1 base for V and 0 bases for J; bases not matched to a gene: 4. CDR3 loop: CASSLDSRGSTDTQYF. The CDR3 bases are TGTGCCAGCAGCTTAGACTCGCGGGGGAGCACAGATACGCAGTATTTT.

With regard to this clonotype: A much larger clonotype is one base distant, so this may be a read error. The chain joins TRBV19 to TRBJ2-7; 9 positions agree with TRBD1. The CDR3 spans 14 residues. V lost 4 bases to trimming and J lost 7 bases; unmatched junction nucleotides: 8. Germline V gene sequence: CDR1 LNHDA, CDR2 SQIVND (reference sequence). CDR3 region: CASSNGTGLREQYF. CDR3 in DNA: TGTGCCAGTAGTAACGGGACAGGGCTAAGGGAGCAGTACTTC.

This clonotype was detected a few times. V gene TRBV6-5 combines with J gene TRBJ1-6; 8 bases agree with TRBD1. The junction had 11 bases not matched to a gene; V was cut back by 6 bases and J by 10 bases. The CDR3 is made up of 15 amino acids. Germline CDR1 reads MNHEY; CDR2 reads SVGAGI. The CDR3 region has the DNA TGTGCCAGCAGAGGAGGTTCGACAGGGGCATCACCCCTCCACTTT. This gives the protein CASRGGSTGASPLHF.

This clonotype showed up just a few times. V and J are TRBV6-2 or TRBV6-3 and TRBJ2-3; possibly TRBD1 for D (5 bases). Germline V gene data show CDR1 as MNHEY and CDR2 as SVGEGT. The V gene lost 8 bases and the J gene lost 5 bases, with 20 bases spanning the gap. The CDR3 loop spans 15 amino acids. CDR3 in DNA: TGTGCCAGCTCAGTCGGCAGGGCTCTTGGAGATACGCAGTATTTT. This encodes CASSVGRALGDTQYF.

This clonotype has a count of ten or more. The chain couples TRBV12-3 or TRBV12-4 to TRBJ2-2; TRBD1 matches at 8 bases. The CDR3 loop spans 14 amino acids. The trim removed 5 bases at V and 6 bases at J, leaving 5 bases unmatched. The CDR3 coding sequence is TGTGCCAGCAGTAAGACAGGGGAGCCCGGGGAGCTGTTTTTT. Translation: CASSKTGEPGELFF.

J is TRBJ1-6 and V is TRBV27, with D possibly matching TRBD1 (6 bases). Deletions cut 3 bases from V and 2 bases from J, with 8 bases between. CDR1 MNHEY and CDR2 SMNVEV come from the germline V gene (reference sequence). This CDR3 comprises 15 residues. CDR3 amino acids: CASSFRTAYNSPLHF. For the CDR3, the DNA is TGTGCCAGCAGTTTTCGGACAGCCTATAATTCACCCCTCCACTTT.

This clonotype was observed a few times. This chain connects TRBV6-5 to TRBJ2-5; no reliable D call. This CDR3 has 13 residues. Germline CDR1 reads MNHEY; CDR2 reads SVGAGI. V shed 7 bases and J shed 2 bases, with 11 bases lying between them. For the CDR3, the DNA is TGTGCCAGCACCGAAGCGAGACAAGAGACCCAGTACTTC. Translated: CASTEARQETQYF.

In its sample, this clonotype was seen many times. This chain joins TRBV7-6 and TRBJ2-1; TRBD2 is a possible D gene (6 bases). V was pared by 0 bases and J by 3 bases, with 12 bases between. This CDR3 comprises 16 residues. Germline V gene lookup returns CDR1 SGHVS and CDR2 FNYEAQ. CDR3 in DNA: TGTGCCAGCAGCTTAGCTTCGGGGGAGGTCTACAATGAGCAGTTCTTC. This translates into CASSLASGEVYNEQFF.

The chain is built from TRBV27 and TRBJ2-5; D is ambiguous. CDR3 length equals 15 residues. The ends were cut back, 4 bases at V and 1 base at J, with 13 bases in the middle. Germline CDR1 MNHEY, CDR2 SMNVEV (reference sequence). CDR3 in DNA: TGTGCCAGCAGTTCGATGGCAGGCCTCCAAGAGACCCAGTACTTC. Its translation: CASSSMAGLQETQYF.

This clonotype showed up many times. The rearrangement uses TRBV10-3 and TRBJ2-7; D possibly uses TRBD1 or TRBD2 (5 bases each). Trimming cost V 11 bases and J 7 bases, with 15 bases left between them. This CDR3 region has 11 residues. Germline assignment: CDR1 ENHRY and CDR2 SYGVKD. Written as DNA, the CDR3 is TGTGCCCCTGGGACCCGAGGGGAGCAGTACTTC. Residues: CAPGTRGEQYF.